The clone carrying this T cell receptor beta chain was picked up many times. As yet, its antigen is unknown. The unsorted libraries had their origin in 2 million PBMCs stored at -80 C. This specimen comes from a study of neurological immune-mediated disorders. As for the cDNA, it was generated by 5'RACE with 10-nucleotide random UMIs. Using its own MiXCR run on the 5' RACE reads, TCRdb lists one record per CDR3 protein. The table shows roughly 120,000 distinct CDR3 sequences, with more than 2.5% occurring only once. Study results and caveats: None of the CDR3 amino acid sequences in expanded clones turned up in more than one subject, which points to private repertoires in all groups.

The germline V gene encodes CDR1 SGHTA and CDR2 FQGNSA. This CDR3 is 14 amino acids long. Trimming pared 3 bases from V and 8 bases from J, leaving 16 bases between. The chain is built from TRBV7-2 and TRBJ1-2; D remains unclear. Material: PBMCs. This TCR derives from a woman under 40 with multiple sclerosis. CDR3 in DNA: TGTGCCAGCAGCTTCGAGGACGGGTTCGGCGGCTACACCTTC. Its protein is CASSFEDGFGGYTF.